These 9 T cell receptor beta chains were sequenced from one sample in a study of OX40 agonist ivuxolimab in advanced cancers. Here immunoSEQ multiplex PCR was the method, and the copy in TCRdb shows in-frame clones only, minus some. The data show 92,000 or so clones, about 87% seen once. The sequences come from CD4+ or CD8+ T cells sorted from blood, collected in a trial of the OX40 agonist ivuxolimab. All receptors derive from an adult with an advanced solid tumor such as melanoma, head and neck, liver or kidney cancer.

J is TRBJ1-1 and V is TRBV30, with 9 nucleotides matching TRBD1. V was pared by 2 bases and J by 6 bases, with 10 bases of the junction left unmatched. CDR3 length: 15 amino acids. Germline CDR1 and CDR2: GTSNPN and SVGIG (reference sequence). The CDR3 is CAWSLWNRGPAEAFF. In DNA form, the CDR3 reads TGTGCCTGGAGTCTTTGGAACAGGGGGCCCGCTGAAGCTTTCTTT.

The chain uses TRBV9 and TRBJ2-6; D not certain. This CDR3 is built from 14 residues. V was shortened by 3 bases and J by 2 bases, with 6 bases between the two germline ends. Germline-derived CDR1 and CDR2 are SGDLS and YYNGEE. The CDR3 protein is CASSAAAGANVLTF. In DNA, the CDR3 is TGTGCCAGCAGCGCCGCGGCTGGGGCCAACGTCCTGACTTTC. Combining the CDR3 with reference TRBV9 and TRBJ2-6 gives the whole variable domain DSGVTQTPKHLITATGQRVTLRCSPRSGDLSVYWYQQSLDQGLQFLIQYYNGEERAKGNILERFSAQQFPDLHSELNLSSLELGDSALYFCASSAAAGANVLTFGAGSRLTVL.

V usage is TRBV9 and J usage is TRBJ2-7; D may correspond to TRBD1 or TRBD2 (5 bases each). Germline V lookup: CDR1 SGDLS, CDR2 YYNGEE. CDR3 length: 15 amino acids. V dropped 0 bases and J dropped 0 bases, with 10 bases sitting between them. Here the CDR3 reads CASSVGWGSSYEQYF. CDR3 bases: TGTGCCAGCAGCGTAGGGTGGGGGAGCTCCTACGAGCAGTACTTC.

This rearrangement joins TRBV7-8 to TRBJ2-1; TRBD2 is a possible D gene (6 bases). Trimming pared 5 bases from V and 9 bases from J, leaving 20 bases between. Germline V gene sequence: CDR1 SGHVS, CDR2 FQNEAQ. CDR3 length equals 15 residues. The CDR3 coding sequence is TGTGCCAGCAGCGCCAGCGGAGGGCCAAGGGTTGAGCAGTTCTTC. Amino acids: CASSASGGPRVEQFF.

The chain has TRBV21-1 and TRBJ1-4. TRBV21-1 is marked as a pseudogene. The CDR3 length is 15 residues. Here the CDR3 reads CASSKDRGQDEKLFF. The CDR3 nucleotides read TGTGCCAGCAGCAAAGATCGGGGGCAGGATGAAAAACTGTTTTTT.

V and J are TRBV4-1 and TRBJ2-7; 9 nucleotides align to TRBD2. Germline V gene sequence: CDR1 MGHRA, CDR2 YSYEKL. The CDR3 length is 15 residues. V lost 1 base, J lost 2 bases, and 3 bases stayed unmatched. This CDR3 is CASSQGGRAPYEQYF. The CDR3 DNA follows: TGCGCCAGCAGCCAAGGCGGGAGGGCCCCCTACGAGCAGTACTTC.

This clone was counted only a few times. The CDR3 DNA is TGTGCCAGCAGCCCGGAGTCCTCCTACGAGCAGTACTTC. This encodes CASSPESSYEQYF. The chain combines TRBV6-1 with TRBJ2-7; D is unresolved. V lost 6 bases, J lost 0 bases, and 9 bases lay in between. CDR1 MNHNS and CDR2 SASEGT come from the germline V gene. CDR3 length: 13 amino acids.

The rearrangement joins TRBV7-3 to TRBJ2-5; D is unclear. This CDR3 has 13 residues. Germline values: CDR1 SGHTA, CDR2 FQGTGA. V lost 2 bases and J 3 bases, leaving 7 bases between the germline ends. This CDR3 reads CASSLDREETQYF. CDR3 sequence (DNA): TGTGCCAGCAGCTTAGACCGGGAAGAGACCCAGTACTTC.

For the CDR3, the DNA is TGTGCCAGCAGTGACTTCCCCCGCTTAGACAGCAATCAGCCCCAGCATTTT. It yields the protein CASSDFPRLDSNQPQHF. The rearrangement uses TRBV2 and TRBJ1-5; D gene unclear. With 3 bases removed from V and 1 base from J, the gap between germline ends came to 16 bases. The length of the CDR3 is 17 residues. CDR1 is SNHLY and CDR2 is FYNNEI in the germline V gene.